Below, 18 T cell receptor beta chains from the same sample are listed, as sequenced in a study of CD8 T cells in ankylosing spondylitis. Study results and caveats: The study identified a TCR beta motif of several highly homologous variants that appeared characteristic of ankylosing spondylitis blood.

TCRdb independently ran MiXCR on the 5' RACE reads; one entry per CDR3 protein. The sample has fewer than 550,000 distinct CDR3 sequences, about 5.7% seen once. Their antigens remain unidentified. The sequenced sample was blood, either unsorted or a sorted T cell fraction (not recorded which). All receptors come from a male donor with ankylosing spondylitis.

This clonotype was recorded at least ten times. The V call is TRBV10-3, the J call TRBJ2-5, with 9 bases identical to TRBD1. Germline CDR1 reads ENHRY; CDR2 reads SYGVKD. The CDR3 length is 15 residues. The V gene end was trimmed by 0 bases and the J gene end by 3 bases; junction bases not matched to a gene: 2. CDR3 region: CAISESRTGEETQYF. The CDR3, as DNA: TGTGCCATCAGTGAGTCTCGGACAGGGGAAGAGACCCAGTACTTC.

This clonotype showed up many times. At one boundary the junction diverges from the germline segment, which might be a read error. The chain uses TRBV6-1 and TRBJ1-2; a possible D gene is TRBD1 (5 bases). The CDR3 covers 11 residues. Germline lookup yields CDR1 MNHNS and CDR2 SASEGT. The CDR3 DNA reads as TGTGCCAGCAGTGAAATGAAAAGGGACTTCTTC. This gives the protein CASSEMKRDFF.

Many counts were recorded for this clonotype. V gene TRBV11-3 combines with J gene TRBJ2-2, with 8 nucleotides matching TRBD1. With V trimmed by 4 bases and J by 4 bases, 8 bases remained unmatched. CDR1 and CDR2 (germline): SGHNT, YENEEA. This CDR3 region has 16 residues. The CDR3, as DNA: TGTGCCAGCAGCTCTAGACAGGGGCGTGGCACCGGGGAGCTGTTTTTT. It yields the protein CASSSRQGRGTGELFF.

This clonotype has at least ten counts. The chain carries TRBV29-1 and TRBJ2-3; 9 positions match TRBD1. Germline CDR1 and CDR2: SQVTM and ANQGSEA. V was pared by 6 bases and J by 1 base, with 8 bases of the junction left unmatched. The CDR3 totals 15 residues. The CDR3 DNA reads as TGCAGCGTGGATGAGACAGGGGGAGGCACAGATACGCAGTATTTT. It is translated as CSVDETGGGTDTQYF.

DNA of the CDR3: TGTGCCAGCAGCTTTAACCAGGGCCCCAGTAGCACAGATACGCAGTATTTT. It is translated as CASSFNQGPSSTDTQYF. The rearrangement links TRBV11-2 to TRBJ2-3, with D possibly being TRBD1 (5 bases). The CDR3 sequence is 17 residues long. The germline V gene has CDR1 SGHAT and CDR2 FQNNGV. Trimming removed 3 bases from V and 0 bases from J, with 16 bases in between.

This clonotype was observed at least ten times. The chain uses TRBV4-3 and TRBJ1-2, with TRBD1 identical over 8 bases. The CDR3 consists of 14 residues. In germline, CDR1 is LGHNA, CDR2 YSLEER. Unmatched junction bases numbered 8, after V lost 4 bases and J lost 7 bases. The DNA of the CDR3 is TGCGCCAGCAGCCTTCTGGGACAGGTCGGTGGCTACACCTTC. Residues: CASSLLGQVGGYTF.

This clonotype was counted a few times. The V and J genes are TRBV7-9 and TRBJ2-1, with D uncertain. Germline CDR1 is SEHNR and CDR2 is FQNEAQ (reference sequence). The CDR3 extends over 17 amino acids. Trimming took off 4 bases at V and 2 bases at J, with 18 bases between the two ends. The CDR3 DNA reads as TGTGCCAGCAGCTGGCCCCTTGGGGTTGGAACCTACAATGAGCAGTTCTTC. Its protein product is CASSWPLGVGTYNEQFF.

There are a few counts of this clonotype. The chain recombines TRBV27 with TRBJ2-7; D gene ambiguous. V lost 3 bases and J lost 2, with 8 bases in between. Germline loops: CDR1 MNHEY, CDR2 SMNVEV (reference sequence). CDR3 length equals 13 residues. CDR3 DNA: TGTGCCAGCAGTTTTGGCAACCCCTACGAGCAGTACTTC. Residues: CASSFGNPYEQYF.

This clonotype appeared a few times. V gene TRBV7-6 combines with J gene TRBJ2-3, with 13 bases that match TRBD2. Germline assignment: CDR1 SGHVS and CDR2 FNYEAQ. The CDR3 is 16 residues long. With V trimmed by 2 bases and J by 5 bases, 4 bases remained unmatched. In DNA form, the CDR3 reads TGTGCCAGCAGCTTAAGACTAGCGGGAGGTGGAGATACGCAGTATTTT. It yields the protein CASSLRLAGGGDTQYF.

The chain has TRBV5-5 and TRBJ2-7, with D perhaps matching TRBD2 (5 bases). Trimming cost V 1 base and J 7 bases, with 15 bases left between them. The CDR3 has 14 residues. CDR1 and CDR2 (germline): SGHKS, YYEKEE (reference sequence). The DNA for the CDR3 is TGTGCCAGCAGCTTGTGGACTGGCTCTGGGGAGCAGTACTTC. Protein sequence: CASSLWTGSGEQYF.

The chain has TRBV10-3 and TRBJ2-3, with D possibly being TRBD2 (6 bases). Germline-derived CDR1 and CDR2 are ENHRY and SYGVKD. V lost 9 bases and J 2 bases, leaving 15 bases between the germline ends. CDR3 length: 14 residues. CDR3 nucleotides: TGTGCCATGCGGGGTAGCCTCTACACAGATACGCAGTATTTT. Residues: CAMRGSLYTDTQYF.

This clonotype was picked up many times. The V gene is TRBV4-2, the J gene TRBJ1-5, with TRBD1 identical over 8 bases. V lost 4 bases and J lost 2; bases outside the gene matches: 4. CDR1 is LGHNA and CDR2 is YNFKEQ in the germline V gene. This CDR3 is built from 15 residues. The CDR3 reads CASSPQTGGNQPQHF. The CDR3 coding sequence is TGTGCCAGCAGCCCGCAGACAGGGGGCAATCAGCCCCAGCATTTT.

This clonotype was recorded at least ten times. The chain combines TRBV29-1 with TRBJ1-2; maybe TRBD1 (6 bases). This CDR3 spans 13 amino acids. V was clipped by 4 bases and J by 0 bases, with 9 bases between them. Germline assignment: CDR1 SQVTM and CDR2 ANQGSEA. Written as DNA, the CDR3 is TGCAGCGTTGGACAGGAGGCTAACTATGGCTACACCTTC. Protein product: CSVGQEANYGYTF.

There are a few counts of this clonotype. The chain carries TRBV28 and TRBJ1-1; 8 bases are a match to TRBD1. Germline trimming cut 8 bases from V and 1 base from J; bases unmatched to any gene: 6. CDR3 length: 14 residues. Germline lookup yields CDR1 MDHEN and CDR2 SYDVKM. CDR3 DNA: TGTGCCAGCGACGCGACAGGGGAGAACACTGAAGCTTTCTTT. Its protein product is CASDATGENTEAFF.

This sequence joins TRBV7-9 and TRBJ1-3; D is perhaps TRBD1 (6 bases). Trimming removed 5 bases at V and 4 bases at J, with 18 bases between. Germline lookup yields CDR1 SEHNR and CDR2 FQNEAQ (reference sequence). The CDR3 sequence is 16 residues long. CDR3 in DNA: TGTGCCAGCAGCCCAGGGGAGGGGATGGTCGGAAACACCATATATTTT. Translation: CASSPGEGMVGNTIYF.

This clonotype was recorded at least ten times. The V and J genes are TRBV28 and TRBJ2-3; D remains ambiguous. The CDR3 is made up of 14 amino acids. The V end lost 3 bases, the J end lost 6 bases, and 13 bases lay between the germline ends. The germline CDR1 and CDR2 sequences are MDHEN and SYDVKM. As DNA, the CDR3 is TGTGCCAGCAGTTTTATTGGGTTCGCTGATACGCAGTATTTT. Its protein product is CASSFIGFADTQYF.

The sample holds many counts of this clonotype. The chain has TRBV29-1 and TRBJ2-5; D assignment may be TRBD1 or TRBD2 (5 bases each). This CDR3 spans 12 amino acids. Germline CDR1 SQVTM, CDR2 ANQGSEA. The V and J ends lost 4 bases and 4 bases respectively, with 10 bases between them. The CDR3 nucleotides are TGCAGCGTTGTAGGTGGGGGAGAGACCCAGTACTTC. As protein: CSVVGGGETQYF. Combining the CDR3 with reference TRBV29-1 and TRBJ2-5 gives the whole variable domain SAVISQKPSRDICQRGTSLTIQCQVDSQVTMMFWYRQQPGQSLTLIATANQGSEATYESGFVIDKFPISRPNLTFSTLTVSNMSPEDSSIYLCSVVGGGETQYFGPGTRLLVL.

A few counts support this clonotype. The chain has TRBV4-2 and TRBJ2-1; 12 bases are a match to TRBD2. From germline, CDR1 is LGHNA and CDR2 YNFKEQ. Germline trimming cut 5 bases from V and 3 bases from J; bases unmatched to any gene: 11. The CDR3 has 18 residues. The CDR3 DNA follows: TGTGCCAGCAGCAGACTAGCGGGGGTCTTTATGGACTACAATGAGCAGTTCTTC. Translation gives CASSRLAGVFMDYNEQFF.